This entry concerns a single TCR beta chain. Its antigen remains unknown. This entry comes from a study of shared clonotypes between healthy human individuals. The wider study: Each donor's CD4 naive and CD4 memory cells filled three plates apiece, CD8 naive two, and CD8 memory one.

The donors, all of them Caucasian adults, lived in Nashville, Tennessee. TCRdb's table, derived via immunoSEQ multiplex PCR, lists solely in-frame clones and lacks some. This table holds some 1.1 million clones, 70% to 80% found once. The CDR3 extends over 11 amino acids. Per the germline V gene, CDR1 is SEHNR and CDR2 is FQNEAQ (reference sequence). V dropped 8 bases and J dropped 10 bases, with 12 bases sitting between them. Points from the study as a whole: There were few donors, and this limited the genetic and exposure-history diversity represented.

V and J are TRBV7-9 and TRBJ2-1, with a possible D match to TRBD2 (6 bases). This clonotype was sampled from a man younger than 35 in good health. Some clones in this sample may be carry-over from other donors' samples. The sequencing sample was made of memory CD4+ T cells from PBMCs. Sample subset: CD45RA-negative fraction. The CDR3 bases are TGTGCCAGCTCCACTGGGGGGGAGCAGTTCTTC. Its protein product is CASSTGGEQFF. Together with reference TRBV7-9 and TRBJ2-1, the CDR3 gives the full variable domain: DTGVSQNPRHKITKRGQNVTFRCDPISEHNRLYWYRQTLGQGPEFLTYFQNEAQLEKSRLLSDRFSAERPKGSFSTLEIQRTEQGDSAMYLCASSTGGEQFFGPGTRLTVL.